This TCR beta chain was obtained from a study of cytomegalovirus exposure and HLA in healthy donors. Study at large: Out of around 360 genotyped donors, roughly 83% belonged to the Caucasian-associated ancestry cluster.

Of note for this clone: The antigen remains undetermined.

Study-level findings and limits: Presence/absence analyses assumed roughly uniform sequencing depth across donors, which may not hold. Researchers reported in a later analysis that a missense DCLRE1C variant was tied to TCR beta V- and J-gene trimming.

60 Vbeta and 13 Jbeta primers were used in PCR. Clones were sequenced by immunoSEQ multiplex PCR, and TCRdb holds only the in-frame ones, with some missing. Counted here are about 140,000 clones, 82% occurring once; the ten biggest clones make up around 9.7%. This receptor was obtained from a woman in her fifties or sixties in good health and CMV-seropositive. Sequenced sample: PBMCs.

The DNA of the CDR3 is TGTGCCAGCAGCCGAGTAGCGGGAGAGAACACCGGGGAGCTGTTTTTT. It yields the protein CASSRVAGENTGELFF. V and J are TRBV4-2 and TRBJ2-2; TRBD2 aligns across 9 bases. V gave up 4 bases and J gave up 1 base; unmatched junction bases: 4. The V gene's germline CDR1 is LGHNA and CDR2 YNFKEQ. The CDR3 extends over 16 amino acids.